This TCR beta chain comes out of a study of PD-1 blockade in classical Hodgkin lymphoma. Study-level information: Patients had nivolumab dosed at 3 mg/kg, delivered intravenously every 2 weeks.

TCRdb keeps only in-frame clones here, not all; method: immunoSEQ multiplex PCR. The data show some 62,000 clones, approximately 90% seen once. Trimming stripped 3 bases from V and 3 bases from J, with 8 bases between. This CDR3 is 13 amino acids long. The germline V gene encodes CDR1 SGHTA and CDR2 FQGTGA. Comment on this clone: The antigen remains unidentified.

Findings and limits, study-wide: Newly diagnosed patients were reported to start with lower TCR diversity than healthy donors. CD4+ TCR diversity climbed significantly by C4D1, unlike CD8+ TCR diversity.

No patient escaped relapse after autologous stem cell transplantation, and brentuximab vedotin exposure varied. V gene TRBV7-3 combines with J gene TRBJ1-1; unclear D gene. The clonotype was recovered from a human donor with classical Hodgkin lymphoma. The starting material was peripheral blood mononuclear cells (PBMCs), obtained at baseline. Here the CDR3 reads CASSLSWDTEAFF. The CDR3 nucleotides are TGTGCCAGCAGCTTGTCATGGGACACTGAAGCTTTCTTT.